A single count supports the clone carrying this T cell receptor (beta chain). The data were obtained in a study of blood T cells in healthy people across ages. This CDR3 has 13 residues. Germline V gene sequence: CDR1 DFQATT, CDR2 SNEGSKA (reference sequence). Trimming removed 6 bases at V and 6 bases at J, with 16 bases between. The use of a sample-barcoded 5' primer and a J-beta primer mix characterized a second PCR of about 7 to 12 cycles. TCRdb used MiXCR to reprocess the 5' RACE reads, holding one entry per CDR3 protein. The sample has approximately 780,000 distinct CDR3 sequences; roughly 24% are singletons. The same data also went into a second study, on T cells of mothers and their children.

The TCR originated in a boy younger than 18 in good health. Sequencing was carried out using blood. The chain has TRBV20-1 and TRBJ2-3, with D tentatively TRBD2 (5 bases). In nucleotides, the CDR3 is TGCAGTGCGTTAGCGCCCGTCCGGGATACGCAGTATTTT. Its protein is CSALAPVRDTQYF.